Shown below are 6 T cell receptor beta chains from a single sample sequenced in a study of blood T cell repertoires in COVID-19. Repertoires were generated with immunoSEQ multiplex PCR, while TCRdb's copy carries only in-frame clones and drops some. This sample has about 160,000 clones, with about 80% found just once. Material for sequencing was peripheral blood. These receptors all stem from a woman aged 80 or over with acute or convalescent COVID-19.

This clone was counted only a few times. V is TRBV5-1 and J is TRBJ2-2, with 10 bases identical to TRBD2. The CDR3 has 14 residues. J was trimmed by 4 bases and V by 3 bases; bases with no gene match: 0. Germline V lookup: CDR1 SGHRS, CDR2 YFSETQ. The CDR3 DNA is TGCGCCAGCAGCTCTAGCGGGAGCACCGGGGAGCTGTTTTTT. It translates to CASSSSGSTGELFF.

The V and J genes are TRBV6-6 and TRBJ1-2; D is unresolved. The V gene's germline CDR1 is MNHNY and CDR2 SVGAGI (reference sequence). The CDR3 runs to 11 residues. V was cut by 11 bases and J by 7 bases, with 14 bases left in between. CDR3 in DNA: TGTGCCTGCGGAGGATCTCTTGGCTACACCTTC. Translating gives CACGGSLGYTF.

The chain couples TRBV5-1 to TRBJ2-3; 7 bases fit TRBD2. Germline CDR1 and CDR2: SGHRS and YFSETQ. CDR3 length: 15 amino acids. V lost 4 bases to trimming and J lost 4 bases; unmatched junction nucleotides: 9. In DNA, the CDR3 is TGCGCCAGCAGCCACGGGACTAAGATACCAGATACGCAGTATTTT. It specifies CASSHGTKIPDTQYF.

This chain uses TRBV19 with TRBJ1-5, with unresolved D. Trimming removed 5 bases from V and 9 bases from J, with 14 bases in between. CDR3 length: 13 residues. Germline CDR1 LNHDA, CDR2 SQIVND (reference sequence). The CDR3 is CASSPGLSWPQHF. CDR3 nucleotides: TGTGCCAGTAGTCCGGGGTTATCGTGGCCCCAGCATTTT. The full variable domain, completed using reference TRBV19 and TRBJ1-5, is DGGITQSPKYLFRKEGQNVTLSCEQNLNHDAMYWYRQDPGQGLRLIYYSQIVNDFQKGDIAEGYSVSREKKESFPLTVTSAQKNPTAFYLCASSPGLSWPQHFGDGTRLSIL.

This chain connects TRBV9 to TRBJ2-7, with 8 bases matching TRBD2. The CDR3 runs 16 residues. Germline-derived CDR1 and CDR2 are SGDLS and YYNGEE. V gave up 4 bases and J gave up 2 bases; unmatched junction bases: 11. CDR3 bases: TGTGCCAGCAGCAGGGAGCTAGCGGGTCCGGCCTACGAGCAGTACTTC. Protein product: CASSRELAGPAYEQYF. The complete variable domain, with remaining parts taken from reference TRBV9 and TRBJ2-7, reads DSGVTQTPKHLITATGQRVTLRCSPRSGDLSVYWYQQSLDQGLQFLIQYYNGEERAKGNILERFSAQQFPDLHSELNLSSLELGDSALYFCASSRELAGPAYEQYFGPGTRLTVT.

The chain couples TRBV2 to TRBJ1-1, with D possibly TRBD1 on 6 matching bases. The CDR3 extends over 13 amino acids. Germline loops: CDR1 SNHLY, CDR2 FYNNEI. The V and J ends lost 3 bases and 6 bases respectively, with 11 bases between them. The CDR3 DNA sequence: TGTGCCAGCAGTGAGGCAGGGGTGGCTGAAGCTTTCTTT. Translation: CASSEAGVAEAFF.